The clone carrying this T cell receptor (beta chain) was detected a few times. The protocol was immunoSEQ multiplex PCR, while the TCRdb copy is restricted to in-frame clones and leaves out a portion. This table holds over 700 clones, less than 25% found once. CDR1 is SGHNT, CDR2 YENEEA, per germline. This CDR3 is 14 amino acids long. Trimming removed 2 bases from V and 7 bases from J, with 11 bases in between. This record comes from a study of T cells in localized non-small cell lung cancer. The rearrangement joins TRBV11-3 to TRBJ2-2; D is unresolved. The source of this sequence is a woman between 35 and 70 years old with stage I squamous cell lung carcinoma. This material consisted of lung tumor tissue, taken before any cancer treatment. This CDR3 is CASSLNRVGGELFF. As DNA, the CDR3 is TGTGCCAGCAGCTTAAATAGGGTTGGCGGGGAGCTGTTTTTT.